A selection of T cell receptor beta chains follows, all from one sample in a study of blood T cell repertoires in COVID-19. Clones were read by immunoSEQ multiplex PCR, and TCRdb kept only the in-frame ones, dropping some. The sample carries tens of thousands of clones, about 80% recorded once. Sequenced: peripheral blood. The receptors originated from a man aged 80 or over with active or convalescent COVID-19. CDR3s include the opening cysteine and the closing phenylalanine or tryptophan. Each record gives: J gene, V gene, CDR3 protein.

TRBJ2-1	TRBV6-7	CARGGTSGPMSSYNEQFF
TRBJ1-2	TRBV6-6	CASSYPPRGSNYGYTF
TRBJ2-3	TRBV5-1	CASSLGTGADTQYF
TRBJ2-3	TRBV2	CASRGTSVIDTQYF
TRBJ1-4	TRBV7-2	CASSFEAGRRRKLFF
TRBJ1-2	TRBV7-3	CASSFSQGALDGYTF
TRBJ2-1	TRBV5-1	CASSLALSSYNEQFF
TRBJ2-2	TRBV5-1	CASSSTGTGAPGELFF
TRBJ2-2	TRBV28	CASVAGGNTGELFF
TRBJ1-1	TRBV29-1	CSVQAQNTEAFF
TRBJ2-3	TRBV3-1/TRBV3-2	CASSQAPLGGRVTDTQYF
TRBJ1-1	TRBV28	CASSPRTGGSVAFF
TRBJ1-1	TRBV7-8	CASSLGWQNTEAFF
TRBJ2-5	TRBV24-1	CATGGIGDPQYF
TRBJ2-7	TRBV29-1	CSVAGTEGVEQYF
TRBJ1-4	TRBV4-3	CASSPLRGGVEKLFF
TRBJ1-1	TRBV5-1	CASTGQEFNTEAFF
TRBJ2-7	TRBV6-5	CASRGDRAYEQYF
TRBJ1-5	TRBV30	CAWTPGGAGGRPQHF
TRBJ1-6	TRBV5-1	CASSPMAGTQGSPLHF
TRBJ2-5	TRBV3-1/TRBV3-2	CASSRADREETQYF
TRBJ2-7	TRBV7-2	CASSLMVGADEQYF
TRBJ2-2	TRBV19	CASSAGGNTGELFF
TRBJ2-5	TRBV3-1/TRBV3-2	CASSPSRPGGTQYF
TRBJ2-1	TRBV7-6	CASSFAGGNNEQFF
TRBJ2-7	TRBV2	CASSPQGFSGEQYF
TRBJ2-7	TRBV7-9	CASSWGMGQTYEQYF